This T cell receptor beta chain was sequenced in a study of blood T cell repertoires in COVID-19. Profiled with immunoSEQ multiplex PCR; TCRdb holds only in-frame clones, not every one. The profile shows 350,000 to 400,000 clones, about nine tenths of them singletons. Only one count was recorded for this clone. This CDR3 has 15 amino acids. The germline gives CDR1 MNHEY, CDR2 SMNVEV (reference sequence). The V gene end was trimmed by 4 bases and the J gene end by 3 bases; junction bases not matched to a gene: 8. The study assigned cohorts using participant-reported clinical history. Material for sequencing was PBMCs or T cells enriched from blood (not recorded which). The clonotype originates from a young woman who had recovered from COVID-19. The genes are TRBV27 and TRBJ1-2; 7 bases line up with TRBD1. DNA for the CDR3: TGTGCCAGCAGTTCCACAGGGGAGGCTTACTATGGCTACACCTTC. The encoded protein is CASSSTGEAYYGYTF.